This note documents a single T cell receptor beta chain sequence. Some clones are missing from TCRdb's copy, which holds only in-frame ones; the method was immunoSEQ multiplex PCR. The sample consists of some 65,000 clones, about 85% of them appearing once. These data originate in a study of OX40 agonist ivuxolimab in advanced cancers. About the research overall: Patients with hepatocellular carcinoma, melanoma, renal cell or head and neck cancer made up the dose-escalation patients.

The sequenced sample was CD4+ or CD8+ T cells sorted from blood, obtained in a trial of the OX40 agonist ivuxolimab. The source is an adult with an advanced solid tumor such as melanoma, head and neck, liver or kidney cancer.

In DNA, the CDR3 is TGTGCCAGCAGCAACGGGGGGAGAAATGAAAAACTGTTTTTT. This gives the protein CASSNGGRNEKLFF. This chain connects TRBV21-1 to TRBJ1-4. TRBV21-1 is classified as a pseudogene. CDR3 length equals 14 residues.